This T cell receptor beta chain was identified in a study of T-cell reconstitution after alpha-beta-depleted transplantation in children (dated by TCRdb to about 2016). Background for the entire study: T-cell immune reconstitution after TCRalphabeta/CD19-depleted allogeneic hematopoietic cell transplantation in children was quantitatively tracked in the study by means of TCR repertoire profiling. General study outcomes and caveats: In some patients, the high TCRbeta diversity seen at day 60 was put down to recipient T cells and intrathymic progenitors that had survived conditioning. Over the following months the frequencies of hyperexpanded clones went down, and after one year T-cell counts and TCRbeta diversity were mostly credited to newly produced T cells. The apparently early alphabetaT-cell count recovery about two months after transplant was reportedly dependent on only several hundred rapidly expanded clones derived from non-depleted graft cells.

Library construction relied on PCR. The sequencer listed for this sample is Illumina HiSeq 2500. Molecular barcoding was employed in the preparation of TCR libraries, with unique molecular identifiers being used to normalize TCRbeta repertoire quantification. TCRdb ran its own pipeline on the public reads, namely fastp trimming at Q25 and MiXCR clone calling, and kept in-frame beta chains. One record per CDR3 amino acid sequence lists the most common genes and DNA. For this sample the table gives about 90,000 distinct CDR3 sequences, of which less than 20% were detected only once. Jointly, the top ten make up around 20% of the sample. The sample's treatment or condition, from its label and the paper: allogeneic hematopoietic cell transplantation with graft depleted of TCRalphabeta T cells and CD19 B cells. The children who served as transplant recipients had been given grafts of TCRalphabeta/CD19-depleted allogeneic hematopoietic cells.

This clonotype was seen more than once but under ten times. What antigen it recognizes has not been identified. Per-nucleotide qualities are absent, and no much larger clonotype sits a single base away. V was cut back by 8 bases and J by 3 bases, leaving a gap of 14 bases between them. CDR1 is given as SGHRS and CDR2 as YFSETQ, both from the germline V gene. Reading from cysteine to phenylalanine, the CDR3 counts 13 amino acids. Only the CDR3 DNA is retained, 39 bases long and in frame from the first base. The chain was built from TRBV5-1 and TRBJ1-1, with a tentative D gene TRBD1 over 6 matching bases. The TCR comes from a male patient aged 2-9 years who had a stem cell transplant for acute lymphoblastic leukemia, so the T cells may come from the graft donor. Here the sequenced sample was PBMCs, mostly from graft donor cells, taken 180 days after TCRalphabeta/CD19-depleted stem cell transplant. The CDR3 region: CASYRVDDTEAFF. The nucleotide sequence is TGCGCCAGTTACAGGGTAGACGACACTGAAGCTTTCTTT.